This entry features one TCR beta chain sequence. This clone's antigen is unknown. The record has no base qualities; no much larger clone is one base away. This entry belongs to a study of cytomegalovirus exposure and HLA in healthy donors (dated by TCRdb to 2017 to 2019). About the full investigation: An earlier analysis of roughly 500 of the donors reported approximately 260 Gb of sequence data and 95 million to 120 million unique TCR beta sequences obtained from some 200 million T cells. Roughly 300 gigabases of sequencing data and roughly 81 million unique TCR sequences made up an early release that covered around 640 HLA-typed donors. Of the 350 to 450 genotyped donors, 81% fell in the genetic ancestry cluster associated with self-reported Caucasian donors. The study aimed to test whether cataloging public T cell receptors could reveal signatures of past pathogen exposure. The study used immunosequencing to profile the T cell repertoires of around 600 subjects and linked those repertoires to cytomegalovirus serostatus. In addition to the first cohort of around 670 subjects, a separate validation cohort of approximately 120 different subjects was used. To predict cytomegalovirus infection status, the study brought together high-throughput TCR immunosequencing, statistical association of individual TCRs with disease status, and machine learning. A later analysis re-analyzed previously published TCR beta repertoires from 666 donors and added high-resolution HLA genotyping to study TCR occurrence patterns. The later analysis used no new phenotypic data to find candidate immune exposures, relying instead on TCR beta sequences and their occurrence across donors. In an earlier analysis of roughly 540 of the donors, high-throughput TCR beta sequencing was used to judge whether each TCR beta V gene segment behaved as functional or pseudogenic. Alongside the repertoire data, information on donor age, sex, ethnicity and CMV serostatus was compiled. Genome-wide SNP genotypes for about 60% of the roughly 670 donors were used in a later genetic analysis, which treated that subset as a discovery cohort. All discovery cohort repertoires had been generated on a single sequencing platform. HLA typing included class I and class II loci at four-digit resolution. Typing coverage varied by locus: about 620-630 donors for A, B, C, DRB1 and DQB1; more than 500 for DQA1; over 600 for DPA1; approximately 450 for DPB1. Four to six DR-DQ haplotypes were handled as single units for association and clustering, since linkage in the cohort was strong. On average, about 240,000 unique TCR beta nucleotide sequences were sequenced per donor among 398 genotyped donors of the cohort, with roughly 19% of those sequences being non-productive. What the authors observed across the whole study: The study gave a list of 150 to 200 TCR beta chains associated with cytomegalovirus. Because counts were too low, more than 15 rarely observed V segments, including chromosome 9 orphons, were left out of the earlier analysis of 587 of the donors. Sequencing depth was assumed to be roughly uniform across donors in the presence/absence analyses, though that assumption may not hold. Strong co-occurrence of HLA alleles, especially DR and DQ, made assigning TCR associations to individual alleles difficult. An earlier analysis of some 560 of the donors showed that most TCR beta V segments appeared in productive rearrangements either about 90% or about 30% of the time, which broadly matched IMGT annotations. In a later analysis, HLA-associated TCR beta chains showed more clonal expansion and lower generation probabilities than non-associated chains that were equally common. In a later analysis, several top co-occurrence clusters were reported to appear linked to parvovirus B19, influenza, CMV and Epstein-Barr virus. A further reported finding was that TCR beta sequences accurately predicted the HLA-A and HLA-B alleles for most subjects in the first cohort. Only TCR beta chains were sequenced in this cohort, and the absence of alpha or paired-chain data limited detectable features. According to the authors, the approach could potentially be generalized to other disease states and immunological phenotypes. Because HLA typing was missing for some donors at each locus, association tests included only the typed subset. Linkage disequilibrium might explain the correlated functional status among segregating V segments, but an unknown experimental factor could not be excluded. In a later genetic analysis, fewer N-insertions in productive TCRs were reported among donors in an Asian-associated ancestry cluster than the approximately 710-donor mean. The only immune exposure information available for the cohort was CMV serostatus. Most CMV-associated TCR beta chains appeared to be HLA-restricted in a later analysis, and the HLA associations seemed to be driven largely by CMV exposure. V-gene and J-gene trimming of TCR beta chains was associated with a missense DCLRE1C variant in a later genetic analysis, and the association was replicated in an independent cohort. The 87-base-pair reads could not distinguish some IMGT-functional V segments, including TRBV6-2 and TRBV6-3, so those segments were excluded. Three of the identified cytomegalovirus-associated TCR beta chains were confirmed in vitro to be specific for cytomegalovirus antigens. A later analysis associated 15,000 to 20,000 TCR beta sequences with specific HLA alleles at a false discovery rate of 0.05. A later analysis found that TCR association rates varied across HLA loci, with DRB1 alleles showing the most associated TCRs and HLA-C alleles the fewest. A cluster of highly shared sequence variants was judged likely to be a technical artifact of the sequencing pipeline. Most TCR sequences were observed very rarely across donors, whereas some public TCRs were present in many individuals. The classifier was reported to diagnose cytomegalovirus status with high specificity and sensitivity in both the original and validation cohorts.

The cohort comprised 550 to 700 healthy bone marrow donors. Cohort members were all nominally healthy when sampled, although unrecorded immune exposures were likely present. The donor was CMV seronegative and was included in the group of approximately 350 seronegative cohort members. A peripheral blood sample was provided by each donor, and peripheral blood mononuclear cells were used for TCR beta sequencing. Genomic DNA extraction from the blood cell samples was performed with the Qiagen DNeasy Blood Extraction Kit. The CDR3 goes from the cysteine to the phenylalanine over 14 residues. Only the CDR3 part of the read is kept: 42 bases, read in frame from the first base. Trimming costs V 4 bases and J 6 bases, and their ends lie 16 bases apart. CDR1 is given as SNHLY and CDR2 as FYNNEI, both from the germline V gene. Library preparation used the immunoSEQ multiplex PCR assay. The multiplex PCR relied on a mix of 60 forward primers for TCR Vbeta segments and 13 reverse primers for TCR Jbeta segments. The CDR3 region of rearranged TCR beta genes was amplified from genomic DNA with a multiplex PCR assay. Amplified TCR beta libraries were sequenced as 87-base-pair reads on the Illumina HiSeq System. The paper's data handling went like this. A later analysis counted tens of millions of unique TCR beta chains across the 600 to 850 repertoires, and 9 million to 14 million of these chains were shared by at least two donors. Raw reads were error-corrected and collapsed into unique sequences by a nearest-neighbor algorithm in which closely related sequences were merged to remove PCR and sequencing errors. Alignment of CDR3 sequences to IMGT reference sequences was used to assign V, D and J gene segments. For a sequence to be retained, at least a six-nucleotide match to both a V gene segment and a J gene segment was required. A rearrangement counted as productive if the CDR3 had no stop codons and remained in frame with V and J, and every other rearrangement counted as non-productive. Following IMGT convention, CDR3 was defined as the stretch from the second conserved V-encoded cysteine up to the conserved J-encoded phenylalanine. Sequences without an unambiguous match to a single V gene segment were excluded from the earlier analysis of about 600 of the donors. In an earlier analysis of several hundred of the donors, V segments were called functional above 56.7% productive rearrangements and were called segregating when the between-donor standard deviation exceeded 5%. To diagnose cytomegalovirus status from the catalog of TCR beta chain sequences, a statistical classification framework was built. V and J gene assignment, in a later analysis, came from comparing TCR nucleotide sequences with IMGT/GENE-DB human TR gene sequences. The TCRdist pipeline was used in a later analysis to assign CDR3 sequences and most-parsimonious VDJ recombination scenarios. A later analysis defined each TCR beta chain by its CDR3 amino acid sequence plus V-gene family, and excluded reads lacking a unique V-gene family. To address suspected cross-contamination and a sequencing artifact, a later analysis removed under 600 highly shared, low-generation-probability nucleotide sequences. For each public chain, a later analysis derived a clonal expansion index from normalized ranks of inferred template counts within each repertoire. Generation probabilities in a later analysis came from a VDJ recombination model fitted to out-of-frame rearrangements, and those results were checked against IGoR. A later analysis scored TCR-TCR, TCR-HLA and TCR-CMV co-occurrence with hypergeometric tests, applying a repertoire-size bias correction to TCR pairs. In a later analysis, false discovery rates were estimated by permuting HLA or CMV assignments 20 times. In a later analysis, co-occurring TCRs were grouped with DBSCAN, and TCRdist sequence similarity was added when clustering was performed within HLA-allele-positive subsets. Repertoires with fewer than 30,000 or more than 120,000 public chains, plus five repertoires with anomalous nucleotide sharing, were excluded from co-occurrence clustering. TCRdb re-hosts the immuneACCESS table, in-frame sequences only. Its copies lack some clones; in the studies checked, an unresolved V gene accounts for under half of them, and the cause for the rest is not known. For V, J and clone size, that table is used; D and trimming come from the DNA. The sample yields 150,000 to 200,000 clones; 86% were counted once. The ten largest clones take up approximately 2% of the sample.

The origin of this receptor is a young woman in good health and CMV-seronegative. The chain couples TRBV2 to TRBJ2-7; tentative D gene TRBD1, with 6 bases matching. Sequencing used PBMCs. The nucleotide sequence reads as follows: TGTGCCAGCAGTGTGAGTCAGGGGTTTGGCGAGCAGTACTTC. It codes for CASSVSQGFGEQYF.